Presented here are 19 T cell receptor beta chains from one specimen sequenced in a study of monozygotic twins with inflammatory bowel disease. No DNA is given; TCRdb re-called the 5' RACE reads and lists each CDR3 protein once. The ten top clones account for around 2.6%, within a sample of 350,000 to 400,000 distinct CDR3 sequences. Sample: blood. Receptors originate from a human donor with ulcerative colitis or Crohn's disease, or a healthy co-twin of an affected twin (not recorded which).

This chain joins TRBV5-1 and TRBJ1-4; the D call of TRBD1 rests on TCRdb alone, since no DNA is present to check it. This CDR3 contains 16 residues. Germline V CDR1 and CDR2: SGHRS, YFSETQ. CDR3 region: CASSLAGAVGGGKLFF. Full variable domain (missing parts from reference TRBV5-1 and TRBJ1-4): KAGVTQTPRYLIKTRGQQVTLSCSPISGHRSVSWYQQTPGQGLQFLFEYFSETQRNKGNFPGRFSGRQFSNSRSEMNVSTLELGDSALYLCASSLAGAVGGGKLFFGSGTQLSVL.

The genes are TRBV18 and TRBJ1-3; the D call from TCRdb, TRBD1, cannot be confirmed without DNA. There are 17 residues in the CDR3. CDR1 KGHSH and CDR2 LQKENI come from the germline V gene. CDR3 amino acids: CASSRDRGRSSGNTIYF.

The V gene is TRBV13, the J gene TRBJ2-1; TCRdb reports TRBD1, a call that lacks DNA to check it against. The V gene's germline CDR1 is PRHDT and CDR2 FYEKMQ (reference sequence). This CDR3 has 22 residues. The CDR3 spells CASSLTPLRDRGLLFSYNEQFF.

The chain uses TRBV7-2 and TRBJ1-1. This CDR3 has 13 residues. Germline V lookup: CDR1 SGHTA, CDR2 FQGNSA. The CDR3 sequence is CASSLAPGTEAFF.

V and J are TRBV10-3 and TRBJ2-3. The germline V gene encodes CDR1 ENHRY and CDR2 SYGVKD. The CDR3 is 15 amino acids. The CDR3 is CAISESEVFTDTQYF.

CDR3 sequence reads: CASSSQGASLEQYF. V and J are TRBV4-1 and TRBJ2-7; with no DNA, the TCRdb D assignment of TRBD1 cannot be verified. CDR1 MGHRA and CDR2 YSYEKL come from the germline V gene. The CDR3 consists of 14 residues.

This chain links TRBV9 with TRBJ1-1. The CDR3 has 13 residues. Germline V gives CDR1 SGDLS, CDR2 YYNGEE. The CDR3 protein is CASRGTGNTEAFF.

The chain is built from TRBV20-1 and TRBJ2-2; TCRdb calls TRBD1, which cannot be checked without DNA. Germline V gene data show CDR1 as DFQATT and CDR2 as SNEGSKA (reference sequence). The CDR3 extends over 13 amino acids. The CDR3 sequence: CSASRVGTGELFF.

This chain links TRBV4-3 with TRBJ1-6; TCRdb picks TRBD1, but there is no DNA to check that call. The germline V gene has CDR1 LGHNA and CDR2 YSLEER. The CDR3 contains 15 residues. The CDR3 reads CASSATAFYNSPLHF.

This CDR3 is CASVPGGISYNEQFF. The rearrangement uses TRBV28 and TRBJ2-1; no DNA is available, so the TRBD1 call from TCRdb remains unchecked. The CDR3 is made up of 15 amino acids. Looked up from germline, CDR1 is MDHEN and CDR2 is SYDVKM.

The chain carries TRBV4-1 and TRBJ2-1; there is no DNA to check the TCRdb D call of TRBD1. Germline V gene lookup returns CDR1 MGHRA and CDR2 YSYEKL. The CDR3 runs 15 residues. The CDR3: CASSHPEQAYNEQFF.

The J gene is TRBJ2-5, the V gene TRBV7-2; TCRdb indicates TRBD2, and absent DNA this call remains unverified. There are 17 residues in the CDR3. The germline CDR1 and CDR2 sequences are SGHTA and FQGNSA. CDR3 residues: CASSKGLAGGPYETQYF.

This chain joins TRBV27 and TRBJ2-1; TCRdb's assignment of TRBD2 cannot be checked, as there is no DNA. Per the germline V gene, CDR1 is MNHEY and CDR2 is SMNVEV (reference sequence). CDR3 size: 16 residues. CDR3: CASSLSERGVIHEQFF.

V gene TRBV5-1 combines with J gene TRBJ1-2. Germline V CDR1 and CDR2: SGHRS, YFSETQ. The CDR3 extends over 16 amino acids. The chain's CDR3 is CASSLAQSRNNYGYTF.

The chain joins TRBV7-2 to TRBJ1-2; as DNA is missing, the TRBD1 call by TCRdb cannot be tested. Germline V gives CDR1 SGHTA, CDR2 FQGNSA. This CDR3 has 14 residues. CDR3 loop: CASSLGVPRYGYTF.

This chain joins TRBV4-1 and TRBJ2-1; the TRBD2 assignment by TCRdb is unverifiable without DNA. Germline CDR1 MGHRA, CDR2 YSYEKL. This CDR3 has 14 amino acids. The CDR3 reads CASSHSGGINEQFF.

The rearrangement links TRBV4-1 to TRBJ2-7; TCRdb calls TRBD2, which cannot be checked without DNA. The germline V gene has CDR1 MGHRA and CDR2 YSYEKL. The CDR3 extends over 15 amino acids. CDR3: CASSPVAGSSYEQYF.

This chain's CDR3 is CASSPGGSGNSPLHF. V and J are TRBV14 and TRBJ1-6. This CDR3 is 15 amino acids long. Germline loops: CDR1 SGHDN, CDR2 FVKESK.

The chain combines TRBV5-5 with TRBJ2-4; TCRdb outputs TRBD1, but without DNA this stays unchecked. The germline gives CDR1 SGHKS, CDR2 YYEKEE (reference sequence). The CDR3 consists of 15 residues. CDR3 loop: CASSPRQGVKNIQYF.